This passage covers 9 T cell receptor beta chains from one sample sequenced in a study of blood T cell repertoires in COVID-19. The assay was immunoSEQ multiplex PCR, and TCRdb's table has in-frame clones only and misses some. Counted here are 250,000 to 350,000 clones, roughly 90% occurring once; the ten biggest clones make up 12%. Specimen: peripheral blood. Receptors originate from a woman in her sixties with acute or convalescent COVID-19.

J is TRBJ1-2 and V is TRBV7-2; 7 bases fit TRBD1. CDR1 is SGHTA, CDR2 FQGNSA, per germline. V lost 6 bases and J lost 4; bases outside the gene matches: 11. This CDR3 spans 15 amino acids. CDR3 amino acids: CASSPPGGGFYGYTF. CDR3 coding DNA: TGTGCCAGCAGTCCACCGGGAGGGGGCTTCTATGGCTACACCTTC.

This clone was detected a few times. This chain links TRBV10-3 with TRBJ2-7; no definite D call. Germline assignment: CDR1 ENHRY and CDR2 SYGVKD. This CDR3 is 11 amino acids long. Trimming stripped 6 bases from V and 4 bases from J, with 7 bases between. The CDR3 region has the DNA TGTGCCATCAGCTTTAATTACGAGCAGTACTTC. Its protein is CAISFNYEQYF.

This clone was detected a few times. The rearrangement joins TRBV7-9 to TRBJ1-5; D not resolved. Germline V gives CDR1 SEHNR, CDR2 FQNEAQ (reference sequence). The V gene lost 0 bases and the J gene lost 10 bases, with 7 bases spanning the gap. The CDR3 runs to 12 residues. The DNA of the CDR3 is TGTGCCAGCAGCTTAGCGAGTCTCCCCCAGCATTTT. This encodes CASSLASLPQHF.

This clone was seen just once. The genes are TRBV6-5 and TRBJ2-2; the D is unclear. Trimming shortened V by 7 bases and J by 5 bases, and 17 bases separated the two germline ends. CDR1 is MNHEY and CDR2 is SVGAGI in the germline V gene. This CDR3 has 15 residues. This CDR3 is CASTPTVTVTGELFF. The CDR3, as DNA: TGTGCCAGCACCCCCACAGTCACAGTGACCGGGGAGCTGTTTTTT.

This clone showed up just once. V is TRBV7-9 and J is TRBJ2-3; 11 bases line up with TRBD1. J lost 0 bases, V lost 0 bases, and 2 bases had no gene match. Germline V CDR1 and CDR2: SEHNR, FQNEAQ (reference sequence). This CDR3 is built from 17 residues. The CDR3 DNA follows: TGTGCCAGCAGCTTAGCGGGGACAGGGGGGAGCACAGATACGCAGTATTTT. Amino acids: CASSLAGTGGSTDTQYF. The whole variable domain, remainder taken from reference TRBV7-9 and TRBJ2-3, is DTGVSQNPRHKITKRGQNVTFRCDPISEHNRLYWYRQTLGQGPEFLTYFQNEAQLEKSRLLSDRFSAERPKGSFSTLEIQRTEQGDSAMYLCASSLAGTGGSTDTQYFGPGTRLTVL.

This chain joins TRBV18 and TRBJ2-3; D unclear. Looked up from germline, CDR1 is KGHSH and CDR2 is LQKENI. V was cut by 2 bases and J by 4 bases, with 4 bases left in between. The CDR3 is 12 residues long. CDR3 amino acids: CASSPSADTQYF. CDR3 coding DNA: TGTGCCAGCTCACCATCCGCAGATACGCAGTATTTT.

The chain couples TRBV5-1 to TRBJ2-2, with TRBD1 as a possible D gene (6 bases). V was clipped by 3 bases and J by 6 bases, with 9 bases between them. CDR3 length: 13 residues. Germline CDR1 SGHRS, CDR2 YFSETQ. CDR3 coding DNA: TGCGCCAGCAGCTCTGGACAGTCCGGGGAGCTGTTTTTT. This gives the protein CASSSGQSGELFF.

The genes are TRBV4-3 and TRBJ2-7; D might be TRBD2 (5 bases). Germline V gene data show CDR1 as LGHNA and CDR2 as YSLEER. Trimming took off 1 base at V and 2 bases at J, with 18 bases between the two ends. The CDR3 runs 17 residues. CDR3 DNA: TGCGCCAGCAGCCAAGCCCCGAGGCTTAGCGATCCCTACGAGCAGTACTTC. Its protein is CASSQAPRLSDPYEQYF.

This clone showed up just once. The chain couples TRBV7-2 to TRBJ2-5; 7 bases line up with TRBD1. The CDR3 length is 14 residues. Germline trimming cut 4 bases from V and 1 base from J; bases unmatched to any gene: 3. Germline CDR1 SGHTA, CDR2 FQGNSA. The CDR3 nucleotides read TGTGCCAGCAGCTCGGACAGGTTCCAAGAGACCCAGTACTTC. This translates into CASSSDRFQETQYF.